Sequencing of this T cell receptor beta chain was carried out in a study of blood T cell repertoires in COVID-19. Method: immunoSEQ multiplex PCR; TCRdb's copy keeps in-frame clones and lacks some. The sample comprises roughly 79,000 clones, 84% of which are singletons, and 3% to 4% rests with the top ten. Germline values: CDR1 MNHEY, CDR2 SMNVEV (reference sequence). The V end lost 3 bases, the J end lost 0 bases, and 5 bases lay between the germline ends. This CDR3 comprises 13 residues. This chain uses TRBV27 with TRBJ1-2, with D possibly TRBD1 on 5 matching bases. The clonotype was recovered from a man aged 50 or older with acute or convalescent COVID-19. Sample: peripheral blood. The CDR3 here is CASSLTANYGYTF. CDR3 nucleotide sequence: TGTGCCAGCAGTTTGACAGCTAACTATGGCTACACCTTC.